The 12 T cell receptor beta chains below were found in one sample sequenced in a study of T cells in localized non-small cell lung cancer. Only in-frame clones appear in the TCRdb table, and some are missing; sequencing was by immunoSEQ multiplex PCR. This sample has tens of thousands of clones, with 75% to 90% found just once. This specimen consisted of peripheral blood, obtained before any cancer treatment. These receptors originate from a woman aged 35-75 years with stage I lung adenocarcinoma.

The chain recombines TRBV7-2 with TRBJ1-4, with D tentatively TRBD1 (6 bases). Germline V CDR1 and CDR2: SGHTA, FQGNSA. The germline V and J ends were trimmed by 1 base and 7 bases, with 7 bases remaining between them. The CDR3 extends over 13 amino acids. CDR3: CASSLVRGEKLFF. The CDR3 DNA reads TGTGCCAGCAGCTTAGTCAGGGGTGAAAAACTGTTTTTT.

The chain recombines TRBV28 with TRBJ2-7; 10 bases are shared with TRBD1. V shed 5 bases, J shed 4 bases, and the junction held 8 bases outside the gene matches. The CDR3 contains 15 residues. The V gene's germline CDR1 is MDHEN and CDR2 SYDVKM. The CDR3 sequence is CASSNRDRGIYEQYF. CDR3 sequence (DNA): TGTGCCAGCAGTAACCGGGACAGGGGAATATACGAGCAGTACTTC.

This clone was counted only a few times. The V and J genes are TRBV6-6 and TRBJ2-7; the D gene is possibly TRBD2 (7 bases). The V gene's germline CDR1 is MNHNY and CDR2 SVGAGI (reference sequence). This CDR3 is 13 amino acids long. Trimming left V 6 bases short and J 5 bases short, with 14 bases between. The CDR3, as DNA: TGTGCCAGCAGGGGAGGGGGGTTAGACGAGCAGTACTTC. This encodes CASRGGGLDEQYF.

This chain uses TRBV5-4 with TRBJ1-2; 7 nucleotides align to TRBD1. The CDR3 extends over 17 amino acids. Losses at the gene ends were 3 bases for V and 0 bases for J; bases not matched to a gene: 11. The V gene's germline CDR1 is SGHNT and CDR2 YYREEE (reference sequence). As DNA, the CDR3 is TGTGCCAGCAGCTCCCAGGGGGGAACTATAGCTAACTATGGCTACACCTTC. Translated: CASSSQGGTIANYGYTF.

This clone showed up just a few times. The chain recombines TRBV2 with TRBJ2-1; 7 bases are a match to TRBD2. Germline loops: CDR1 SNHLY, CDR2 FYNNEI. The CDR3 sequence is 12 residues long. The junction had 6 bases not matched to a gene; V was cut back by 4 bases and J by 12 bases. CDR3 region: CASSVHLAAQFF. CDR3 DNA sequence: TGTGCCAGCAGTGTCCACCTAGCGGCGCAGTTCTTC.

The rearrangement joins TRBV5-1 to TRBJ1-2; 7 bases match TRBD1. The CDR3 runs 14 residues. With V trimmed by 2 bases and J by 2 bases, 3 bases remained unmatched. Germline V gives CDR1 SGHRS, CDR2 YFSETQ. CDR3 nucleotides: TGCGCCAGCAGCTTCCAAGGGGGCAACTATGGCTACACCTTC. Translating gives CASSFQGGNYGYTF.

This chain links TRBV6-6 with TRBJ2-2; 7 bases map to TRBD1. Trimming took 10 bases from V and 0 from J; bases not matched to a gene: 8. The germline V gene has CDR1 MNHNY and CDR2 SVGAGI (reference sequence). This CDR3 is built from 15 residues. CDR3 sequence reads: CATHAGTANTGELFF. CDR3 nucleotide sequence: TGTGCCACTCACGCCGGGACAGCGAACACCGGGGAGCTGTTTTTT.

V usage is TRBV11-2 and J usage is TRBJ1-4; no definite D call. The CDR3 spans 16 residues. Germline V gene data show CDR1 as SGHAT and CDR2 as FQNNGV. V gave up 4 bases and J gave up 0 bases, with 12 bases separating them. Here the CDR3 DNA reads TGTGCCAGCAGCTCCCGCCATCTGGCAACTAATGAAAAACTGTTTTTT. As protein: CASSSRHLATNEKLFF.

The V gene is TRBV6-5, the J gene TRBJ1-4; D is ambiguous. CDR1 is MNHEY and CDR2 is SVGAGI in the germline V gene. Trimming removed 4 bases from V and 8 bases from J, with 20 bases in between. This CDR3 comprises 16 residues. CDR3 coding DNA: TGTGCCAGCAGTTTTATGACGAGAGGTCGTGAGGAAAAACTGTTTTTT. Protein: CASSFMTRGREEKLFF.

The rearrangement links TRBV7-2 to TRBJ1-6; 7 bases map to TRBD1. This CDR3 spans 16 amino acids. From germline, CDR1 is SGHTA and CDR2 FQGNSA. V trimming: 3 bases; J trimming: 4 bases; junction bases outside the gene matches: 6. The CDR3 DNA reads TGTGCCAGCAGCTTCTCGGACAGGCAGTATAATTCACCCCTCCACTTT. It specifies CASSFSDRQYNSPLHF.

The J gene is TRBJ1-3, the V gene TRBV7-2, with D maybe TRBD1 (5 bases). The length of the CDR3 is 15 residues. Germline V gene data show CDR1 as SGHTA and CDR2 as FQGNSA. Between the trimmed V and J ends, which lost 1 base and 4 bases, there was a span of 11 bases. CDR3 sequence (DNA): TGTGCCAGCAGCTTAGACTCAGGGAGCGGAAACACCATATATTTT. This translates into CASSLDSGSGNTIYF.

The table lists this clone with a count of one. J is TRBJ1-5 and V is TRBV21-1; TRBD1, the table's D call, was not compared with the DNA. TRBV21-1 is given as a pseudogene. This CDR3 has 13 amino acids. The CDR3 is CASRTGGYQPQHF. The CDR3, as DNA: TGTGCCAGCCGTACAGGGGGTTATCAGCCCCAGCATTTT.